The 2 T cell receptor beta chains presented below share a single source sample, sequenced in a study of shared clonotypes between healthy human individuals. The data were produced by immunoSEQ multiplex PCR, yet TCRdb's version contains in-frame clones alone and is incomplete. The repertoire holds 1,400,000 or so clones, with approximately 98.5% as singletons. The sample was naive CD4+ T cells sorted from blood. Subset indicated: CD45RA+ positively selected. The receptors stem from a man aged 30-40 years in good health.

The gene calls are TRBV9 and TRBJ1-1, with TRBD1 as a possible D gene (6 bases). The V end was cut by 0 bases, the J end by 5 bases, with 17 bases between. This CDR3 has 16 residues. Germline assignment: CDR1 SGDLS and CDR2 YYNGEE. CDR3 loop: CASSVGPTGPGTEAFF. Written as DNA, the CDR3 is TGTGCCAGCAGCGTAGGGCCAACAGGGCCGGGGACTGAAGCTTTCTTT.

A single count supports this clone. V usage is TRBV5-6 and J usage is TRBJ2-1; either TRBD1 or TRBD2 may supply D (6 bases each). The CDR3 is 13 amino acids. V was cut by 0 bases and J by 8 bases, with 9 bases left in between. CDR1 is SGHDT and CDR2 is YYEEEE in the germline V gene. DNA for the CDR3: TGTGCCAGCAGCTTGGCGGGGGCCCATGAGCAGTTCTTC. Residues: CASSLAGAHEQFF.